One sample yielded the 20 T cell receptor beta chains listed below, sequenced in a study of CD8+ T cells in alopecia areata. The treatment denotes: oral pan-JAK inhibitor, 5-10 mg twice daily. The authors extracted RNA and reverse transcribed it into cDNA as the sequencing template. Profiled with immunoSEQ multiplex PCR; TCRdb holds only in-frame clones, not every one. In the table there are 110,000 to 150,000 clones, about 51% of which are singletons. The input for sequencing was CD8+ T cells sorted from blood, taken at week 4, from a patient treated with tofacitinib. These receptor sequences come from a human donor with alopecia areata.

In its sample, this clone was seen once. The chain couples TRBV30 to TRBJ1-2; D is unclear. Trimming removed 2 bases from V and 7 bases from J, with 14 bases in between. Germline CDR1 reads GTSNPN; CDR2 reads SVGIG (reference sequence). The CDR3 is made up of 13 amino acids. The DNA for the CDR3 is TGTGCCTGGAGTCCACGTCAGGTACTTGGCTACACCTTC. Translation: CAWSPRQVLGYTF.

The V gene is TRBV29-1, the J gene TRBJ2-7, with D unresolved. Trimming stripped 3 bases from V and 0 bases from J, with 9 bases between. The CDR3 has 13 amino acids. The germline V gene has CDR1 SQVTM and CDR2 ANQGSEA. This CDR3 reads CSVDGQDSYEQYF. CDR3 bases: TGCAGCGTTGATGGGCAGGACTCCTACGAGCAGTACTTC.

In the case of this clone: One end of the junction fails to match germline, which may point to a read error. The chain's CDR3 is CASSMGTGEPYNEQFF. In DNA, the CDR3 is TGTGCTAGCAGCATGGGGACAGGGGAGCCCTACAATGAGCAGTTCTTC. J is TRBJ2-1 and V is TRBV7-7; TRBD1 agrees at 10 bases. CDR1 and CDR2 from the germline V gene are SSHAT and FNYEAQ (reference sequence). The CDR3 runs to 16 residues.

This clone appeared a few times. The chain carries TRBV29-1 and TRBJ2-4; D call uncertain. There are 11 residues in the CDR3. V lost 6 bases and J lost 8, with 11 bases in between. Germline CDR1 is SQVTM and CDR2 is ANQGSEA. For the CDR3, the DNA is TGCAGCGTCCATCATGTTGACATTCAGTACTTC. Its protein is CSVHHVDIQYF.

This clone showed up just a few times. CDR3 in amino acids: CASSHRNTGELFF. The CDR3 bases are TGCGCCAGCAGCCATCGGAACACCGGGGAGCTGTTTTTT. V usage is TRBV4-3 and J usage is TRBJ2-2; D gene uncertain. Trimming pared 3 bases from V and 1 base from J, leaving 3 bases between. The CDR3 is made up of 13 amino acids. Looked up from germline, CDR1 is LGHNA and CDR2 is YSLEER.

The chain is built from TRBV5-6 and TRBJ1-1; D ambiguous. The V gene lost 2 bases and the J gene lost 4 bases, with 9 bases spanning the gap. Per the germline V gene, CDR1 is SGHDT and CDR2 is YYEEEE. This CDR3 has 13 amino acids. CDR3 loop: CASSFGQGTEAFF. CDR3 DNA: TGTGCCAGCAGCTTTGGCCAAGGCACTGAAGCTTTCTTT.

This clone has a handful of counts. This chain links TRBV2 with TRBJ1-6; D not resolved. This CDR3 is built from 13 residues. V lost 6 bases, J lost 6 bases, and 9 bases lay in between. The germline V gene encodes CDR1 SNHLY and CDR2 FYNNEI. CDR3 sequence reads: CASRSQVNSPLHF. In DNA, the CDR3 is TGTGCCAGCAGAAGCCAGGTTAATTCACCCCTCCACTTT.

The chain carries TRBV4-3 and TRBJ1-2, with TRBD1 matching 7 bases. Germline V gene lookup returns CDR1 LGHNA and CDR2 YSLEER. V was pared by 4 bases and J by 4 bases, with 3 bases of the junction left unmatched. The CDR3 loop spans 13 amino acids. The CDR3 is CASSPRDSYGYTF. The CDR3 DNA is TGCGCCAGCAGCCCGCGGGACAGCTATGGCTACACCTTC.

The chain has TRBV6-1 and TRBJ1-2, with D hard to call. This CDR3 region has 13 residues. V was cut by 4 bases and J by 8 bases, with 14 bases left in between. From germline, CDR1 is MNHNS and CDR2 SASEGT. The CDR3 nucleotides read TGTGCCAGCAGTGCCGCCGGACTCTACGGCTACACCTTC. This encodes CASSAAGLYGYTF.

The chain carries TRBV2 and TRBJ2-7, with a tentative D call TRBD1 (5 bases). The CDR3 has 15 residues. Trimming stripped 0 bases from V and 2 bases from J, with 11 bases between. Germline CDR1 and CDR2: SNHLY and FYNNEI. The CDR3, as DNA: TGTGCCAGCAGTGAAGCGCCATGGGGCACCTACGAGCAGTACTTC. Translated, it gives CASSEAPWGTYEQYF. Drawing the rest from reference TRBV2 and TRBJ2-7, the complete variable domain is EPEVTQTPSHQVTQMGQEVILRCVPISNHLYFYWYRQILGQKVEFLVSFYNNEISEKSEIFDDQFSVERPDGSNFTLKIRSTKLEDSAMYFCASSEAPWGTYEQYFGPGTRLTVT.

This clone was detected only a few times. The V gene is TRBV30, the J gene TRBJ1-2; a weak D match, TRBD1 (6 bases). Deletions cut 0 bases from V and 4 bases from J, with 9 bases between. This CDR3 is built from 13 residues. CDR1 and CDR2 from the germline V gene are GTSNPN and SVGIG (reference sequence). The CDR3 loop is CAWSVGQPYGYTF. CDR3 in DNA: TGTGCCTGGAGTGTCGGACAGCCCTATGGCTACACCTTC.

This chain connects TRBV30 to TRBJ2-7, with 7 positions matching TRBD1. CDR1 and CDR2 (germline): GTSNPN, SVGIG (reference sequence). V was pared by 3 bases and J by 1 base, with 0 bases of the junction left unmatched. This CDR3 spans 12 amino acids. DNA for the CDR3: TGTGCCTGGAGCAGGGGGTCCTACGAGCAGTACTTC. Amino acid sequence: CAWSRGSYEQYF.

This clone was seen more than once but under ten times. This sequence joins TRBV25-1 and TRBJ2-7, with 9 bases matching TRBD1. Germline lookup yields CDR1 MGHDK and CDR2 SYGVNS. V dropped 4 bases and J dropped 0; count of bases not matched to a gene: 4. The CDR3 has 15 amino acids. In nucleotides, the CDR3 is TGTGCCAGCAGTGGGACAGGGGAGGACTCCTACGAGCAGTACTTC. This sequence encodes CASSGTGEDSYEQYF.

This chain connects TRBV6-5 to TRBJ2-3; the D call may be TRBD1 or TRBD2 (5 bases each). V was trimmed by 7 bases and J by 1 base, leaving 12 bases between them. This CDR3 comprises 14 residues. CDR1 is MNHEY, CDR2 SVGAGI, per germline. The CDR3 is CASNLEGRTDTQYF. The CDR3 nucleotides read TGTGCCAGCAACCTCGAGGGGCGCACAGATACGCAGTATTTT.

The rearrangement links TRBV15 to TRBJ1-2; 7 bases are shared with TRBD1. Trimming took 0 bases from V and 4 from J; bases not matched to a gene: 5. The CDR3 consists of 15 residues. Germline lookup yields CDR1 LNHNV and CDR2 YYDKDF (reference sequence). As DNA, the CDR3 is TGTGCCACCAGCAGAGACAGACAGGGTGGCTATGGCTACACCTTC. This gives the protein CATSRDRQGGYGYTF.

The rearrangement links TRBV7-6 to TRBJ2-7; a weak D match, TRBD2 (5 bases). Germline V gene sequence: CDR1 SGHVS, CDR2 FNYEAQ. Trimming took off 5 bases at V and 2 bases at J, with 7 bases between the two ends. The CDR3 is 12 residues long. CDR3 protein: CASSPGTYEQYF. CDR3 sequence (DNA): TGTGCCAGCAGCCCCGGGACCTACGAGCAGTACTTC.

The chain combines TRBV27 with TRBJ1-2, with 9 bases fitting TRBD1. Per germline, CDR1 MNHEY and CDR2 SMNVEV (reference sequence). The CDR3 runs to 16 residues. V trimming: 2 bases; J trimming: 3 bases; junction bases outside the gene matches: 7. DNA for the CDR3: TGTGCCAGCAGTTTAAGGACAGGGGAACCGCACTATGGCTACACCTTC. It specifies CASSLRTGEPHYGYTF.

The chain uses TRBV2 and TRBJ1-2; 7 nucleotides line up with TRBD1. This CDR3 is 13 amino acids long. V lost 6 bases and J lost 6; bases outside the gene matches: 7. Germline CDR1 is SNHLY and CDR2 is FYNNEI. The CDR3: CASSTGESDGYTF. Here the CDR3 DNA reads TGTGCCAGCAGCACAGGGGAATCGGATGGCTACACCTTC.

This sequence joins TRBV5-6 and TRBJ1-6, with a weak D call TRBD1 (6 bases). V lost 7 bases, J lost 4 bases, and 15 bases lay in between. There are 15 residues in the CDR3. The germline V gene encodes CDR1 SGHDT and CDR2 YYEEEE. CDR3 bases: TGTGCCAGCGGGGACACTGGGGAATATAATTCACCCCTCCACTTT. It is translated as CASGDTGEYNSPLHF. Filled out from reference TRBV5-6 and TRBJ1-6, the complete variable domain reads DAGVTQSPTHLIKTRGQQVTLRCSPKSGHDTVSWYQQALGQGPQFIFQYYEEEERQRGNFPDRFSGHQFPNYSSELNVNALLLGDSALYLCASGDTGEYNSPLHFGNGTRLTVT.

The V call is TRBV7-3, the J call TRBJ1-5; the match to TRBD1 covers 9 bases. Unmatched junction bases numbered 8, after V lost 5 bases and J lost 3 bases. The CDR3 loop spans 16 amino acids. Germline loops: CDR1 SGHTA, CDR2 FQGTGA. CDR3: CASSRPGQGNNQPQHF. CDR3 bases: TGTGCCAGCAGCCGCCCGGGACAGGGAAACAATCAGCCCCAGCATTTT.